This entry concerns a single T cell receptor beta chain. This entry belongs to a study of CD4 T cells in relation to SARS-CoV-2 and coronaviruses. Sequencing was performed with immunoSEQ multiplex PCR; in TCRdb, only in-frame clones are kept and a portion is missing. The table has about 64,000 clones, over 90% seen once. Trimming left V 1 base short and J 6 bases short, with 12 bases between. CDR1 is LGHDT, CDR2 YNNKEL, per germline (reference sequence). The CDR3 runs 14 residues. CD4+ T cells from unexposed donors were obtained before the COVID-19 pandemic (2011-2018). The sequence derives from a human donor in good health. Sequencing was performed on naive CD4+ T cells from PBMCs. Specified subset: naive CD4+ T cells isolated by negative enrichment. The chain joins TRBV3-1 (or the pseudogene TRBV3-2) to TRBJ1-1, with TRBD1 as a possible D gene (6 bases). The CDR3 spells CASSQVGGASEAFF. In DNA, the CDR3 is TGTGCCAGCAGCCAAGTGGGGGGCGCGTCTGAAGCTTTCTTT.